The following is a T cell receptor (beta chain) sequence with its context. The data derive from a study of glioma-infiltrating T cells after dendritic cell vaccination. Here immunoSEQ multiplex PCR was the method, and the copy in TCRdb shows in-frame clones only, minus some. The sample holds about 99,000 clones; 75% to 85% are singletons and the top ten take about an eighth. This clonotype originated in a human donor with glioblastoma. The starting material was blood, obtained before dendritic cell vaccination.

The chain's CDR3 is CASSLTVTNEKLFF. Here the CDR3 DNA reads TGTGCCAGCAGCTTGACGGTAACTAATGAAAAACTGTTTTTT. The gene calls are TRBV5-5 and TRBJ1-4; D is uncertain. The germline CDR1 and CDR2 sequences are SGHKS and YYEKEE (reference sequence). Trimming pared 1 base from V and 1 base from J, leaving 5 bases between. The CDR3 length is 14 residues.